Listed here are 26 T cell receptor beta chains from one sample, sequenced in a study of T cell responses to AZD1222 COVID-19 vaccine. Repertoires were generated with immunoSEQ multiplex PCR, while TCRdb's copy carries only in-frame clones and drops some. The sample lists roughly 120,000 clones; around 94% were seen once. Material: peripheral blood, obtained on day 0 of AZD1222 vaccination. The receptors stem from an adult in good health.

V is TRBV7-8 and J is TRBJ1-1, with D uncertain. Germline V gene sequence: CDR1 SGHVS, CDR2 FQNEAQ. Trimming cost V 1 base and J 5 bases, with 20 bases left between them. CDR3 size: 17 residues. Here the CDR3 DNA reads TGTGCCAGCAGCTTAGGAGCGGCGATGGAGGTGAGAACTGAAGCTTTCTTT. It specifies CASSLGAAMEVRTEAFF.

This chain joins TRBV5-5 and TRBJ1-6; the D is unclear. CDR3 length equals 13 residues. The V and J ends lost 0 bases and 7 bases respectively, with 5 bases between them. Germline V gives CDR1 SGHKS, CDR2 YYEKEE (reference sequence). CDR3: CASSLGGNSPLHF. CDR3 sequence (DNA): TGTGCCAGCAGCTTGGGCGGAAATTCACCCCTCCACTTT.

V usage is TRBV11-3 and J usage is TRBJ1-1; D is undetermined. Trimming left V 1 base short and J 1 base short, with 10 bases between. Germline CDR1 reads SGHNT; CDR2 reads YENEEA. The CDR3 is 15 amino acids. The CDR3 protein is CASSLADGTNTEAFF. The DNA of the CDR3 is TGTGCCAGCAGCTTAGCGGACGGCACGAACACTGAAGCTTTCTTT. The whole variable domain, remainder taken from reference TRBV11-3 and TRBJ1-1, is EAGVVQSPRYKIIEKKQPVAFWCNPISGHNTLYWYLQNLGQGPELLIRYENEEAVDDSQLPKDRFSAERLKGVDSTLKIQPAELGDSAVYLCASSLADGTNTEAFFGQGTRLTVV.

This clone was seen once. J is TRBJ2-1 and V is TRBV6-5, with D perhaps TRBD2 (6 bases). Germline V gene data show CDR1 as MNHEY and CDR2 as SVGAGI. The CDR3 has 16 amino acids. V lost 3 bases and J 8 bases, leaving 20 bases between the germline ends. The CDR3 loop reads CASSYYSGRTGDEQFF. CDR3 DNA: TGTGCCAGCAGTTATTATTCTGGGAGGACGGGAGATGAGCAGTTCTTC.

The chain is built from TRBV4-1 and TRBJ2-4, with 8 bases lining up with TRBD1. V lost 1 base and J lost 3; bases outside the gene matches: 2. Germline V gene data show CDR1 as MGHRA and CDR2 as YSYEKL. The CDR3 loop spans 15 amino acids. The CDR3 loop reads CASSQGQGIKNIQYF. CDR3 nucleotides: TGCGCCAGCAGCCAAGGACAGGGGATCAAAAACATTCAGTACTTC.

The genes are TRBV4-3 and TRBJ2-2; TRBD1 matches at 8 bases. V was pared by 2 bases and J by 4 bases, with 3 bases of the junction left unmatched. The CDR3 loop spans 15 amino acids. Germline V gene data show CDR1 as LGHNA and CDR2 as YSLEER. CDR3 residues: CASSQSTGGTGELFF. The CDR3 DNA reads TGCGCCAGCAGCCAATCTACAGGGGGCACCGGGGAGCTGTTTTTT.

The chain carries TRBV6-5 and TRBJ1-5, with D unclear. V was pared by 0 bases and J by 6 bases, with 6 bases between. CDR1 MNHEY and CDR2 SVGAGI come from the germline V gene. The CDR3 loop spans 13 amino acids. This chain's CDR3 is CASSYSVGQPQHF. Here the CDR3 DNA reads TGTGCCAGCAGTTACTCAGTGGGTCAGCCCCAGCATTTT.

The chain uses TRBV6-5 and TRBJ1-2; possibly TRBD1 for D (6 bases). This CDR3 contains 13 residues. Germline assignment: CDR1 MNHEY and CDR2 SVGAGI. Trimming shortened V by 7 bases and J by 8 bases, and 17 bases separated the two germline ends. The CDR3: CASIGTAGAGYTF. The CDR3 nucleotides are TGTGCCAGCATCGGTACGGCGGGGGCGGGCTACACCTTC.

This CDR3 reads CASSQGVAGTDNEQFF. The CDR3 bases are TGTGCCAGCAGCCAAGGGGTAGCGGGTACCGACAATGAGCAGTTCTTC. V usage is TRBV3-1 (or the pseudogene TRBV3-2) and J usage is TRBJ2-1, with TRBD2 matching 7 bases. The germline CDR1 and CDR2 sequences are LGHDT and YNNKEL (reference sequence). After removal of 1 base from V and 5 bases from J, the junction contained 8 bases not matched to a gene. The CDR3 sequence is 16 residues long.

V usage is TRBV7-2 and J usage is TRBJ2-5; D remains ambiguous. The CDR3 is made up of 15 amino acids. Trimming pared 1 base from V and 7 bases from J, leaving 16 bases between. Germline CDR1 is SGHTA and CDR2 is FQGNSA. The CDR3 reads CASSLDLSALGTQYF. Here the CDR3 DNA reads TGTGCCAGCAGCTTAGATTTATCGGCTCTCGGGACCCAGTACTTC.

The chain carries TRBV5-1 and TRBJ1-5; TRBD1 agrees at 9 bases. CDR3 size: 15 residues. Trimming took 0 bases from V and 7 from J; bases not matched to a gene: 5. Per germline, CDR1 SGHRS and CDR2 YFSETQ. The chain's CDR3 is CASSLEGQGVQPQHF. CDR3 nucleotides: TGCGCCAGCAGCTTGGAGGGACAGGGAGTGCAGCCCCAGCATTTT.

The rearrangement joins TRBV18 to TRBJ1-1; D perhaps matches TRBD1 (5 bases). The CDR3 has 16 amino acids. CDR1 KGHSH and CDR2 LQKENI come from the germline V gene. V was cut by 3 bases and J by 4 bases, with 18 bases left in between. Here the CDR3 reads CASSPPPVAGRTEAFF. The CDR3 DNA reads TGTGCCAGCTCACCCCCCCCGGTGGCAGGGCGCACTGAAGCTTTCTTT.

The chain uses TRBV24-1 and TRBJ1-1; D is unresolved. Between the trimmed V and J ends, which lost 7 bases and 8 bases, there was a span of 16 bases. Germline V CDR1 and CDR2: KGHDR, SFDVKD. The CDR3 extends over 13 amino acids. Written as DNA, the CDR3 is TGTGCCACCAGCGTTGCCGGATTATCCGAAGCTTTCTTT. This encodes CATSVAGLSEAFF.

The rearrangement uses TRBV4-1 and TRBJ1-5; the D gene is possibly TRBD1 (6 bases). Germline CDR1 and CDR2: MGHRA and YSYEKL. V lost 5 bases to trimming and J lost 1 base, with 12 bases between them. The CDR3 consists of 15 residues. CDR3 nucleotides: TGCGCCAGCAGCGTCCGACAGGAAAGCAATCAGCCCCAGCATTTT. This encodes CASSVRQESNQPQHF.

This clone showed up just once. V and J are TRBV5-1 and TRBJ1-3; 9 bases line up with TRBD1. Trimming cost V 1 base and J 2 bases; bases outside gene matches: 7. The CDR3 has 17 amino acids. Germline V gene sequence: CDR1 SGHRS, CDR2 YFSETQ. CDR3 region: CASSLYATGGTGNTIYF. The CDR3 DNA reads TGCGCCAGCAGCTTGTATGCGACAGGGGGAACTGGAAACACCATATATTTT.

The chain joins TRBV5-1 to TRBJ2-7, with D unresolved. The CDR3 has 15 amino acids. Trimming removed 0 bases from V and 2 bases from J, with 12 bases in between. Germline V gene lookup returns CDR1 SGHRS and CDR2 YFSETQ. As DNA, the CDR3 is TGCGCCAGCAGCTTGGCGGGCCAGGAACCCTACGAGCAGTACTTC. Residues: CASSLAGQEPYEQYF.

This clone appeared a single time. As DNA, the CDR3 is TGTGCCAGCAGTTCGGACGGACCCGAACACTACGAGCAGTACTTC. Its translation is CASSSDGPEHYEQYF. The V gene is TRBV7-2, the J gene TRBJ2-7; D is undetermined. This CDR3 has 15 residues. Trimming shortened V by 6 bases and J by 3 bases, and 18 bases separated the two germline ends. CDR1 and CDR2 (germline): SGHTA, FQGNSA.

This clone has only one observation. The CDR3 protein is CASSLVDLPGYEQYF. The CDR3 coding sequence is TGTGCCAGCAGCTTAGTTGACCTCCCGGGGTACGAGCAGTACTTC. The gene calls are TRBV7-8 and TRBJ2-7; D might be TRBD2 (5 bases). CDR3 size: 15 residues. Looked up from germline, CDR1 is SGHVS and CDR2 is FQNEAQ. V shed 1 base and J shed 4 bases, with 14 bases lying between them.

The genes are TRBV10-1 and TRBJ2-3, with TRBD1 identical over 9 bases. The junction had 12 bases not matched to a gene; V was cut back by 5 bases and J by 6 bases. Looked up from germline, CDR1 is WNHNN and CDR2 is SYGVQD (reference sequence). There are 16 residues in the CDR3. The CDR3, as DNA: TGCGCCAGCAGTTTACAGGGGGCTTCTGGTTCGGATACGCAGTATTTT. Translated, it gives CASSLQGASGSDTQYF.

The chain is built from TRBV30 and TRBJ2-1; TRBD1 matches at 9 bases. V lost 4 bases to trimming and J lost 6 bases; unmatched junction nucleotides: 7. The CDR3 runs to 14 residues. The germline V gene has CDR1 GTSNPN and CDR2 SVGIG (reference sequence). In DNA, the CDR3 is TGTGCCTGGATTCACAGGGGGCGGTCCAATGAGCAGTTCTTC. The encoded protein is CAWIHRGRSNEQFF.

V usage is TRBV6-1 and J usage is TRBJ2-1; D is perhaps TRBD1 or TRBD2 (5 bases each). Germline V gives CDR1 MNHNS, CDR2 SASEGT. The ends were cut back, 3 bases at V and 5 bases at J, with 20 bases in the middle. The CDR3 extends over 17 amino acids. CDR3: CASSEALLGPYNNEQFF. The CDR3 DNA reads TGTGCCAGCAGTGAGGCGCTTCTGGGACCGTATAACAATGAGCAGTTCTTC.

This rearrangement joins TRBV18 to TRBJ2-1, with a possible D match to TRBD1 (6 bases). Per germline, CDR1 KGHSH and CDR2 LQKENI. The CDR3 runs to 13 residues. V was cut by 3 bases and J by 4 bases, with 7 bases left in between. The CDR3 loop reads CASSPGQYNEQFF. DNA of the CDR3: TGTGCCAGCTCACCCGGACAGTACAATGAGCAGTTCTTC.

The rearrangement joins TRBV27 to TRBJ2-7, with a possible D match to TRBD2 (6 bases). The germline V gene encodes CDR1 MNHEY and CDR2 SMNVEV (reference sequence). Trimming removed 7 bases at V and 0 bases at J, with 10 bases between. The CDR3 has 13 residues. The CDR3 protein is CASTPGLSYEQYF. The CDR3 DNA reads TGTGCCAGCACCCCGGGACTCTCCTACGAGCAGTACTTC.

V and J are TRBV5-4 and TRBJ2-2, with 11 positions matching TRBD2. There are 17 residues in the CDR3. With V trimmed by 2 bases and J by 0 bases, 3 bases remained unmatched. CDR1 is SGHNT, CDR2 YYREEE, per germline (reference sequence). CDR3 sequence: CASSFGTSGPNTGELFF. CDR3 nucleotides: TGTGCCAGCAGCTTTGGGACTAGCGGCCCGAACACCGGGGAGCTGTTTTTT. Together with reference TRBV5-4 and TRBJ2-2, the CDR3 gives the full variable domain: ETGVTQSPTHLIKTRGQQVTLRCSSQSGHNTVSWYQQALGQGPQFIFQYYREEENGRGNFPPRFSGLQFPNYSSELNVNALELDDSALYLCASSFGTSGPNTGELFFGEGSRLTVL.

The V call is TRBV19, the J call TRBJ1-4; 7 nucleotides align to TRBD1. Germline trimming cut 5 bases from V and 7 bases from J; bases unmatched to any gene: 13. CDR3 length: 16 residues. CDR1 and CDR2 from the germline V gene are LNHDA and SQIVND (reference sequence). CDR3 sequence (DNA): TGTGCCAGTAGTTCCATGCGTGACAGGGTTGGTGAAAAACTGTTTTTT. Its protein is CASSSMRDRVGEKLFF.

The rearrangement uses TRBV28 and TRBJ2-7; unclear D gene. Trimming pared 1 base from V and 0 bases from J, leaving 10 bases between. The CDR3 runs 15 residues. The germline gives CDR1 MDHEN, CDR2 SYDVKM. CDR3 sequence (DNA): TGTGCCAGCAGTTTATATACCGCCAGCTCCTACGAGCAGTACTTC. Protein sequence: CASSLYTASSYEQYF.